The rows below give T cell receptor beta chains drawn from one sample of a study of blood T cell repertoires in COVID-19. TCRdb's table, derived via immunoSEQ multiplex PCR, lists solely in-frame clones and lacks some. This table holds around 200,000 clones, about 86% found once. Sequences were obtained from PBMCs or T cells enriched from blood (not recorded which). These TCRs come from a woman aged 50 to 60 in a cohort exposed to, infected with or recovered from COVID-19 (not recorded which). The CDR3 runs from the conserved cysteine through the conserved F or W. Fields, in order: clone size, D gene, J gene, V gene, CDR3 DNA, CDR3 protein. A D gene is named only where the DNA matches it firmly. Clone size appears in some rows only: once, few, many, or a class for an expanded clone.

size: NA; D: TRBD2; J: TRBJ2-3; V: TRBV10-3; DNA: TGTGCCATCAGGGGCGGGGGAACAGATACGCAGTATTTT; CDR3: CAIRGGGTDTQYF
size: NA; D: TRBD1; J: TRBJ1-2; V: TRBV6-2/TRBV6-3; DNA: TGTGCCAGCAGTTACCAGGGGGCGGTTGCCTACACCTTC; CDR3: CASSYQGAVAYTF
size: NA; D: TRBD1; J: TRBJ2-2; V: TRBV5-4; DNA: TGTGCCAGCAGCCACGGCACAGGGGGTAGGAGGACCGGGGAGCTGTTTTTT; CDR3: CASSHGTGGRRTGELFF
size: NA; D: TRBD1; J: TRBJ1-1; V: TRBV5-1; DNA: TGCGCCAGCAGGTCCGGGACAGTGAACACTGAAGCTTTCTTT; CDR3: CASRSGTVNTEAFF
size: NA; D: NA; J: TRBJ2-1; V: TRBV5-6; DNA: TGTGCCAGCAGCCGGGGGAGCTCCTACAATGAGCAGTTCTTC; CDR3: CASSRGSSYNEQFF
size: NA; D: NA; J: TRBJ1-1; V: TRBV9; DNA: TGTGCCAGCAGCGTAGGAGGCGCACCGAACACTGAAGCTTTCTTT; CDR3: CASSVGGAPNTEAFF
size: NA; D: TRBD1; J: TRBJ2-7; V: TRBV4-3; DNA: TGCGCCAGCAGCCAAGATACAGGGGGATACTCCTACGAGCAGTACTTC; CDR3: CASSQDTGGYSYEQYF
size: NA; D: TRBD1; J: TRBJ1-5; V: TRBV27; DNA: TGTGCCAGCAGCGCAGGGGGCGGTCAGCCCCAGCATTTT; CDR3: CASSAGGGQPQHF
size: NA; D: NA; J: TRBJ2-1; V: TRBV7-2; DNA: TGTGCCAGCAGCTCCCAGGCGACAGGCCTCTCGGAGCAGTTCTTC; CDR3: CASSSQATGLSEQFF
size: NA; D: NA; J: TRBJ2-4; V: TRBV5-4; DNA: TGTGCCAGCAGCTTGGCGGGGTTGAAAAACATTCAGTACTTC; CDR3: CASSLAGLKNIQYF
size: NA; D: TRBD2; J: TRBJ2-1; V: TRBV19; DNA: TGTGCCAGTAGTAGTGAGGCGCGGGGGGCTCTCTTGCATGAGCAGTTCTTC; CDR3: CASSSEARGALLHEQFF
size: NA; D: NA; J: TRBJ1-2; V: TRBV7-2; DNA: TGTGCCAGCAGCCCCCTTAACTATGGCTACACCTTC; CDR3: CASSPLNYGYTF
size: NA; D: NA; J: TRBJ2-7; V: TRBV19; DNA: TGTGCCAGTAGGCCCACAGGGCTTGGCTACGAGCAGTACTTC; CDR3: CASRPTGLGYEQYF
size: NA; D: TRBD1; J: TRBJ1-1; V: TRBV4-1; DNA: TGCGCCAGCAGCCCAAAAGGGACAGGTGAAGCTTTCTTT; CDR3: CASSPKGTGEAFF
size: NA; D: TRBD2; J: TRBJ2-2; V: TRBV10-3; DNA: TGTGCCATCATACTAAAACCGGGACTAGCGGGGGGGAACACCGGGGAGCTGTTTTTT; CDR3: CAIILKPGLAGGNTGELFF
size: NA; D: NA; J: TRBJ1-3; V: TRBV4-3; DNA: TGCGCCAGCAGCCAAGATCCTTTACGGGACTCTGGAAACACCATATATTTT; CDR3: CASSQDPLRDSGNTIYF
size: NA; D: TRBD1; J: TRBJ1-1; V: TRBV11-2; DNA: TGTGCCAGCAGCGGACAGGGAACTGAAGCTTTCTTT; CDR3: CASSGQGTEAFF
size: NA; D: TRBD2; J: TRBJ2-3; V: TRBV10-3; DNA: TGTGCCATCAGTGTTAGCGGGGGGAGCACAGATACGCAGTATTTT; CDR3: CAISVSGGSTDTQYF
size: NA; D: NA; J: TRBJ1-2; V: TRBV2; DNA: TGTGCCAGCATCGGGGCTAACTATGGCTACACCTTC; CDR3: CASIGANYGYTF
size: NA; D: NA; J: TRBJ1-5; V: TRBV6-5; DNA: TGTGCCAGCAGCACAGGGCGTCAGCCCCAGCATTTT; CDR3: CASSTGRQPQHF
size: NA; D: TRBD1; J: TRBJ1-4; V: TRBV9; DNA: TGTGCCAGCAGCGTAGACGCAGGGGGTGAAAAACTGTTTTTT; CDR3: CASSVDAGGEKLFF
size: many; D: TRBD1; J: TRBJ1-2; V: TRBV5-1; DNA: TGCGCCAGCAGCTATAATGACAGGGGCTATGGCTACACCTTC; CDR3: CASSYNDRGYGYTF